The 19 T cell receptor beta chains below were found in one sample sequenced in a study of blood T cell repertoires in COVID-19. The data were produced by immunoSEQ multiplex PCR, yet TCRdb's version contains in-frame clones alone and is incomplete. The sample has around 400,000 clones, around 87% seen once. Sample: peripheral blood. The receptors originated from a woman between 25 and 40 years old with COVID-19, enrolled during active disease.

The V gene is TRBV6-5, the J gene TRBJ1-5, with TRBD1 identical over 8 bases. Germline V gene lookup returns CDR1 MNHEY and CDR2 SVGAGI. The CDR3 runs to 14 residues. V shed 6 bases and J 6 bases; nucleotides not matched to a gene: 7. CDR3 sequence (DNA): TGTGCCAGCAGAACCTCAGGGGGCGGTCAGCCCCAGCATTTT. Translating it yields CASRTSGGGQPQHF.

This chain links TRBV15 with TRBJ2-2, with TRBD2 as a possible D gene (5 bases). The CDR3 consists of 16 residues. The V gene lost 0 bases and the J gene lost 14 bases, with 22 bases spanning the gap. CDR1 is LNHNV and CDR2 is YYDKDF in the germline V gene (reference sequence). The CDR3 reads CATSRDRPDTGESLFF. For the CDR3, the DNA is TGTGCCACCAGCAGAGATCGGCCAGACACCGGGGAGAGTCTGTTTTTT.

This clone appeared a few times. The rearrangement uses TRBV3-1 (or the pseudogene TRBV3-2) and TRBJ2-5; 15 bases line up with TRBD2. Per the germline V gene, CDR1 is LGHDT and CDR2 is YNNKEL (reference sequence). The V segment lost 0 bases and the J segment 4 bases; nucleotides outside the gene matches: 9. The CDR3 contains 19 residues. CDR3 region: CASSQEGGTSGRSGETQYF. The CDR3 nucleotides read TGTGCCAGCAGCCAAGAGGGCGGGACTAGCGGGAGGTCAGGAGAGACCCAGTACTTC.

This sequence joins TRBV7-9 and TRBJ1-4; 7 bases align to TRBD1. Trimming at V came to 5 bases and at J to 5 bases, leaving 5 bases not matched to a gene. The CDR3 totals 14 residues. Germline V gene lookup returns CDR1 SEHNR and CDR2 FQNEAQ (reference sequence). In DNA form, the CDR3 reads TGTGCCAGCAGCCCCGGGACAGCCAATGAAAAACTGTTTTTT. This codes for CASSPGTANEKLFF. The full variable domain, in which reference TRBV7-9 and TRBJ1-4 provide the parts outside the CDR3, is DTGVSQNPRHKITKRGQNVTFRCDPISEHNRLYWYRQTLGQGPEFLTYFQNEAQLEKSRLLSDRFSAERPKGSFSTLEIQRTEQGDSAMYLCASSPGTANEKLFFGSGTQLSVL.

The chain couples TRBV6-2 or TRBV6-3 to TRBJ1-1; TRBD1 aligns across 9 bases. Germline CDR1 and CDR2: MNHEY and SVGEGT. The CDR3 contains 16 residues. Germline trimming cut 6 bases from V and 4 bases from J; bases unmatched to any gene: 12. CDR3 nucleotide sequence: TGTGCCAGCAGCAAGCAGCCGGGACAGGGCGGCACTGAAGCTTTCTTT. Protein: CASSKQPGQGGTEAFF.

The rearrangement joins TRBV18 to TRBJ1-1, with D maybe TRBD1 (6 bases). V was shortened by 3 bases and J by 3 bases, with 14 bases between the two germline ends. CDR1 KGHSH and CDR2 LQKENI come from the germline V gene. The CDR3 spans 15 residues. Here the CDR3 DNA reads TGTGCCAGCTCACCCCAGGGGACGAGGGACACTGAAGCTTTCTTT. Protein sequence: CASSPQGTRDTEAFF.

The J gene is TRBJ2-1, the V gene TRBV19; 8 nucleotides line up with TRBD2. CDR1 and CDR2 (germline): LNHDA, SQIVND (reference sequence). This CDR3 is 15 amino acids long. Trimming cost V 8 bases and J 7 bases; bases outside gene matches: 13. CDR3 in amino acids: CASQDLAGLGNEQFF. The CDR3 nucleotides read TGTGCCAGTCAAGACCTAGCGGGCTTGGGGAATGAGCAGTTCTTC.

The V and J genes are TRBV19 and TRBJ2-1; D might be TRBD2 (6 bases). Germline CDR1 and CDR2: LNHDA and SQIVND (reference sequence). V lost 4 bases, J lost 4 bases, and 14 bases lay in between. This CDR3 has 15 amino acids. CDR3 DNA: TGTGCCAGTAGTACGACTAGTGATTTATACAATGAGCAGTTCTTC. Its translation: CASSTTSDLYNEQFF. Based on the CDR3 plus reference TRBV19 and TRBJ2-1, the full variable domain is DGGITQSPKYLFRKEGQNVTLSCEQNLNHDAMYWYRQDPGQGLRLIYYSQIVNDFQKGDIAEGYSVSREKKESFPLTVTSAQKNPTAFYLCASSTTSDLYNEQFFGPGTRLTVL.

The chain joins TRBV28 to TRBJ1-5; 8 bases align to TRBD1. The germline V gene encodes CDR1 MDHEN and CDR2 SYDVKM. After removal of 6 bases from V and 7 bases from J, the junction contained 5 bases not matched to a gene. The CDR3 consists of 13 residues. CDR3 sequence: CASRLDRVQPQHF. CDR3 DNA: TGTGCCAGCAGGCTGGACAGGGTCCAGCCCCAGCATTTT. The full variable domain, with the rest looked up from reference TRBV28 and TRBJ1-5, is DVKVTQSSRYLVKRTGEKVFLECVQDMDHENMFWYRQDPGLGLRLIYFSYDVKMKEKGDIPEGYSVSREKKERFSLILESASTNQTSMYLCASRLDRVQPQHFGDGTRLSIL.

The J gene is TRBJ2-1, the V gene TRBV2; possibly TRBD1 for D (6 bases). V was trimmed by 10 bases and J by 0 bases, leaving 10 bases between them. This CDR3 contains 13 residues. Germline CDR1 SNHLY, CDR2 FYNNEI. CDR3 nucleotide sequence: TGTGCCACCGGACAGAGCTCCTACAATGAGCAGTTCTTC. This gives the protein CATGQSSYNEQFF.

In the case of this clone: Mismatch with germline at one junction end may stem from a read error. The V gene is TRBV6-7, the J gene TRBJ2-7; tentatively, D is TRBD1 (6 bases). TRBV6-7 is assigned to the ORF class and has an uncertain function. The CDR3 is 13 amino acids. CDR3 DNA sequence: TGTGCCAGCAGCCACGCTCCGGGACACGATCTGAACTTC. Residues: CASSHAPGHDLNF.

The rearrangement joins TRBV6-4 to TRBJ1-1; D might be TRBD1 (6 bases). CDR1 and CDR2 from the germline V gene are MRHNA and SNTAGT. V was trimmed by 2 bases and J by 11 bases, leaving 12 bases between them. The CDR3 consists of 12 residues. The CDR3 DNA sequence: TGTGCCAGCAGTGACGGGGGGGCGCGGGCTTTCTTT. It yields the protein CASSDGGARAFF.

The gene calls are TRBV11-1 and TRBJ2-7, with D unclear. Germline CDR1 reads SGHAT; CDR2 reads FQDESV (reference sequence). Trimming left V 1 base short and J 0 bases short, with 7 bases between. This CDR3 is 14 amino acids long. The CDR3 reads CASSLGLSSYEQYF. The CDR3 region has the DNA TGTGCCAGCAGCTTAGGACTCTCCTCCTACGAGCAGTACTTC. The variable domain in full, completed from reference TRBV11-1 and TRBJ2-7, reads EAEVAQSPRYKITEKSQAVAFWCDPISGHATLYWYRQILGQGPELLVQFQDESVVDDSQLPKDRFSAERLKGVDSTLKIQPAELGDSAMYLCASSLGLSSYEQYFGPGTRLTVT.

The rearrangement joins TRBV27 to TRBJ2-6; a possible D gene is TRBD2 (5 bases). This CDR3 spans 16 amino acids. Germline V gives CDR1 MNHEY, CDR2 SMNVEV (reference sequence). Trimming pared 5 bases from V and 4 bases from J, leaving 15 bases between. The CDR3 DNA reads as TGTGCCAGCAGTCCCGGGGAACGTCTGGGGGCCAACGTCCTGACTTTC. Translated, it gives CASSPGERLGANVLTF.

The genes are TRBV29-1 and TRBJ1-5; 8 bases fit TRBD1. The V gene's germline CDR1 is SQVTM and CDR2 ANQGSEA. J lost 4 bases, V lost 6 bases, and 5 bases had no gene match. The CDR3 consists of 13 residues. CDR3: CSVTDRVNQPQHF. The DNA of the CDR3 is TGCAGCGTGACGGACAGGGTAAATCAGCCCCAGCATTTT.

This chain uses TRBV7-9 with TRBJ1-4, with TRBD1 as a possible D gene (5 bases). Trimming cost V 5 bases and J 0 bases, with 10 bases left between them. Germline V lookup: CDR1 SEHNR, CDR2 FQNEAQ (reference sequence). There are 15 residues in the CDR3. CDR3 loop: CASSKGQATNEKLFF. The CDR3 nucleotides read TGTGCCAGCAGCAAAGGACAAGCAACTAATGAAAAACTGTTTTTT.

This clone appeared many times. V gene TRBV5-1 combines with J gene TRBJ1-2, with 12 bases aligning to TRBD1. V shed 4 bases and J 6 bases; nucleotides not matched to a gene: 4. CDR1 SGHRS and CDR2 YFSETQ come from the germline V gene. The CDR3 is 14 residues long. The CDR3 protein is CASSTRDRGHGYTF. The CDR3 DNA sequence: TGCGCCAGCAGCACCCGGGACAGGGGGCATGGCTACACCTTC. Full variable domain (remainder filled in from reference TRBV5-1 and TRBJ1-2): KAGVTQTPRYLIKTRGQQVTLSCSPISGHRSVSWYQQTPGQGLQFLFEYFSETQRNKGNFPGRFSGRQFSNSRSEMNVSTLELGDSALYLCASSTRDRGHGYTFGSGTRLTVV.

The chain has TRBV30 and TRBJ2-7; possibly TRBD1 for D (6 bases). The germline V gene has CDR1 GTSNPN and CDR2 SVGIG (reference sequence). Trimming stripped 3 bases from V and 1 base from J, with 10 bases between. CDR3 length: 13 residues. The CDR3 protein is CAWRPGESYEQYF. The DNA for the CDR3 is TGTGCCTGGAGACCAGGGGAATCCTACGAGCAGTACTTC.

The V call is TRBV28, the J call TRBJ1-5, with D perhaps matching TRBD1 (5 bases). Germline CDR1 MDHEN, CDR2 SYDVKM. The germline V and J ends were trimmed by 5 bases and 11 bases, with 19 bases remaining between them. The CDR3 length is 14 residues. CDR3 coding DNA: TGTGCCAGCAGTCCCCCAGGAGGGTTAGGGGCCCAGCATTTT. This sequence encodes CASSPPGGLGAQHF.